The 20 T cell receptor beta chains below were found in one sample sequenced in a study of PD-L1 blockade in urothelial cancer (dated by TCRdb to 2017 to 2019). The method was the immunoSEQ multiplex PCR assay. Sourced from immuneACCESS, this table was stored by TCRdb with only in-frame sequences that have V and J called. A share of the clones is absent; for the studies checked, an unresolved V gene accounts for under half, and the remainder has no known explanation. The sample has about 76,000 clones on record, roughly 84% of them singletons. The biggest ten clones account for 4.7% of the sample. Source: PBMCs, taken around atezolizumab (anti-PD-L1) treatment. The receptor set was obtained from a man in his 70s with urothelial cancer.

This chain uses TRBV13 with TRBJ1-4, with a tentative D call TRBD1 (5 bases). In germline, CDR1 is PRHDT, CDR2 FYEKMQ (reference sequence). CDR3 length: 15 residues. V lost 5 bases and J 7 bases, leaving 17 bases between the germline ends. The CDR3, as DNA: TGTGCCAGCAGCCTGGGCGGGGGGACGAGTGAAAAACTGTTTTTT. The encoded protein is CASSLGGGTSEKLFF.

The chain carries TRBV10-2 and TRBJ2-7; no firm D call. CDR1 and CDR2 from the germline V gene are WSHSY and SAAADI. This CDR3 comprises 11 residues. Trimming stripped 4 bases from V and 3 bases from J, with 4 bases between. The CDR3 DNA reads TGCGCCAGCAGTGTGAGCTACGAGCAGTACTTC. Translation gives CASSVSYEQYF.

V and J are TRBV10-1 and TRBJ2-7; the match to TRBD2 covers 8 bases. Germline CDR1 reads WNHNN; CDR2 reads SYGVQD (reference sequence). This CDR3 is built from 15 residues. The V and J ends lost 3 bases and 4 bases, in that order; junction bases with no gene match: 8. CDR3 coding DNA: TGCGCCAGCAGTGATCTCGCGGCGGGAGGATACGAGCAGTACTTC. This codes for CASSDLAAGGYEQYF.

The chain links TRBV2 to TRBJ1-1; D unresolved. The CDR3 spans 14 residues. Trimming took 7 bases from V and 1 from J, leaving 13 bases between them. Germline V lookup: CDR1 SNHLY, CDR2 FYNNEI. The DNA for the CDR3 is TGTGCCAGCATACGGCGGCAGACGAACACTGAAGCTTTCTTT. It codes for CASIRRQTNTEAFF.

The chain is built from TRBV7-9 and TRBJ2-3; D is unresolved. CDR3 length: 15 residues. Germline values: CDR1 SEHNR, CDR2 FQNEAQ (reference sequence). V was cut by 3 bases and J by 0 bases, with 10 bases left in between. CDR3 in amino acids: CASSLNSLSTDTQYF. CDR3 sequence (DNA): TGTGCCAGCAGCTTGAACTCCCTTAGCACAGATACGCAGTATTTT. Using reference TRBV7-9 and TRBJ2-3 for the parts outside the CDR3, the full variable domain is DTGVSQNPRHKITKRGQNVTFRCDPISEHNRLYWYRQTLGQGPEFLTYFQNEAQLEKSRLLSDRFSAERPKGSFSTLEIQRTEQGDSAMYLCASSLNSLSTDTQYFGPGTRLTVL.

In its sample, this clone was seen a few times. The chain employs TRBV5-4 and TRBJ1-1, with D possibly being TRBD1 (6 bases). V was cut by 5 bases and J by 5 bases, with 19 bases left in between. The germline V gene has CDR1 SGHNT and CDR2 YYREEE (reference sequence). The CDR3 has 15 amino acids. This CDR3 is CASRLDRLRGTEAFF. The CDR3, as DNA: TGTGCCAGCAGGCTCGACAGGCTTCGGGGAACTGAAGCTTTCTTT. The whole variable domain, remainder taken from reference TRBV5-4 and TRBJ1-1, is ETGVTQSPTHLIKTRGQQVTLRCSSQSGHNTVSWYQQALGQGPQFIFQYYREEENGRGNFPPRFSGLQFPNYSSELNVNALELDDSALYLCASRLDRLRGTEAFFGQGTRLTVV.

As for this clone: This specimen includes other DNA sequences encoding the same CDR3. This sequence joins TRBV27 and TRBJ2-1; 9 positions agree with TRBD1. V lost 6 bases to trimming and J lost 1 base; unmatched junction nucleotides: 4. This CDR3 contains 15 residues. Germline lookup yields CDR1 MNHEY and CDR2 SMNVEV (reference sequence). This CDR3 reads CASRSGTGSYNEQFF. CDR3 DNA: TGTGCCAGCAGATCCGGGACAGGGTCCTACAATGAGCAGTTCTTC.

This chain joins TRBV6-5 and TRBJ2-7; 9 positions agree with TRBD2. From germline, CDR1 is MNHEY and CDR2 SVGAGI. With 0 bases clipped from V and 1 base from J, the junction kept 4 bases outside the gene matches. The CDR3 is made up of 16 amino acids. The CDR3 spells CASSYSGGRASYEQYF. CDR3 DNA: TGTGCCAGCAGTTACTCCGGCGGGAGGGCGTCCTACGAGCAGTACTTC.

The chain recombines TRBV19 with TRBJ2-7; D remains unclear. Trimming cost V 5 bases and J 4 bases, with 9 bases left between them. CDR1 LNHDA and CDR2 SQIVND come from the germline V gene (reference sequence). The CDR3 runs to 12 residues. In nucleotides, the CDR3 is TGTGCCAGTAGTCCCTCAGTATACGAGCAGTACTTC. It codes for CASSPSVYEQYF.

This clone was found once. The chain links TRBV18 to TRBJ2-6; TRBD1 might be the D (6 bases). The CDR3 runs 17 residues. Germline CDR1 and CDR2: KGHSH and LQKENI. V shed 3 bases and J shed 2 bases, with 14 bases lying between them. CDR3 nucleotides: TGTGCCAGCTCACCTGGGCAGGGGATAGCTGGGGCCAACGTCCTGACTTTC. This gives the protein CASSPGQGIAGANVLTF.

The chain uses TRBV6-6 and TRBJ1-1; D gene unclear. V lost 4 bases and J lost 5, with 11 bases in between. The CDR3 has 13 residues. Germline CDR1 reads MNHNY; CDR2 reads SVGAGI (reference sequence). Here the CDR3 reads CASSFQSGTEAFF. CDR3 bases: TGTGCCAGCAGTTTTCAATCAGGTACTGAAGCTTTCTTT.

The chain joins TRBV19 to TRBJ1-1, with 7 nucleotides matching TRBD1. The V segment lost 7 bases and the J segment 11 bases; nucleotides outside the gene matches: 7. CDR1 and CDR2 (germline): LNHDA, SQIVND (reference sequence). This CDR3 has 11 amino acids. CDR3 in DNA: TGTGCCAGTAATACAGGGGCAGTTGCTTTCTTT. Its protein is CASNTGAVAFF.

The chain combines TRBV6-5 with TRBJ1-6; 8 bases map to TRBD1. Trimming cost V 7 bases and J 7 bases; bases outside gene matches: 6. CDR1 and CDR2 from the germline V gene are MNHEY and SVGAGI. The CDR3 contains 14 residues. The DNA for the CDR3 is TGTGCCAGCACTTCCAGGGACAGGAATTCACCCCTCCACTTT. Its protein product is CASTSRDRNSPLHF.

This chain uses TRBV5-1 with TRBJ2-1; 10 nucleotides match TRBD1. This CDR3 comprises 15 residues. Germline CDR1 SGHRS, CDR2 YFSETQ. Unmatched junction bases numbered 5, after V lost 4 bases and J lost 4 bases. CDR3 DNA: TGCGCCAGCAGCCTCGGGACAGGGGTTTACAATGAGCAGTTCTTC. It codes for CASSLGTGVYNEQFF.

V is TRBV29-1 and J is TRBJ2-7, with D possibly matching TRBD1 (5 bases). Per germline, CDR1 SQVTM and CDR2 ANQGSEA. The CDR3 sequence is 15 residues long. The germline V and J ends were trimmed by 6 bases and 5 bases, with 23 bases remaining between them. CDR3 coding DNA: TGCAGCGTAGCTCCATGGGTTCAGGGTTCCCACGAGCAGTACTTC. Residues: CSVAPWVQGSHEQYF.

The chain employs TRBV27 and TRBJ2-7, with 12 positions matching TRBD2. V lost 5 bases and J lost 6; bases outside the gene matches: 5. This CDR3 region has 14 residues. Germline V gene sequence: CDR1 MNHEY, CDR2 SMNVEV (reference sequence). This CDR3 is CASSRLAGDGEQYF. The CDR3 DNA reads as TGTGCCAGCAGTAGACTAGCGGGAGATGGCGAGCAGTACTTC.

This chain links TRBV19 with TRBJ2-3, with 13 bases lining up with TRBD2. The CDR3 loop spans 15 amino acids. V lost 6 bases and J lost 4; bases outside the gene matches: 4. CDR1 and CDR2 from the germline V gene are LNHDA and SQIVND (reference sequence). The CDR3 nucleotides read TGTGCCAGTAGGCGGACTAGCGGGAGACCAGATACGCAGTATTTT. Translating gives CASRRTSGRPDTQYF.

This CDR3 is CASSQDLAPSQPQHF. In DNA form, the CDR3 reads TGCGCCAGCAGCCAAGATTTGGCCCCTTCTCAGCCCCAGCATTTT. The V gene is TRBV4-1, the J gene TRBJ1-5, with D unclear. CDR3 length: 15 amino acids. The germline V gene has CDR1 MGHRA and CDR2 YSYEKL. The V and J ends lost 0 bases and 6 bases respectively, with 12 bases between them.

The chain has TRBV6-5 and TRBJ2-7; 9 bases match TRBD1. This CDR3 region has 14 residues. Germline V gene data show CDR1 as MNHEY and CDR2 as SVGAGI. V shed 6 bases and J 4 bases; nucleotides not matched to a gene: 7. As DNA, the CDR3 is TGTGCCAGCAGGGCCGGGACAGGGACATACGAGCAGTACTTC. This sequence encodes CASRAGTGTYEQYF.

CDR3 DNA sequence: TGTGCCAGCAGTTTGACAGCCCTAGGAACCTACACTGAAGCTTTCTTT. Translation gives CASSLTALGTYTEAFF. This rearrangement joins TRBV27 to TRBJ1-1; D is perhaps TRBD1 (5 bases). The CDR3 runs 16 residues. Germline CDR1 reads MNHEY; CDR2 reads SMNVEV (reference sequence). The V gene lost 3 bases and the J gene lost 3 bases, with 17 bases spanning the gap.